These T cell receptor beta chains were read from a single sample in a study of blood T cell repertoires in COVID-19. This table comes from immunoSEQ multiplex PCR, and its TCRdb copy is limited to in-frame clones, with some not included. Among more than 60,000 clones listed, roughly 89% were seen once. Sample: peripheral blood. The receptors were gathered from a middle-aged man with acute or convalescent COVID-19. Each CDR3 is given without its conserved first and last residue. A D gene is named only where the DNA matches it firmly.

j_gene | d_gene | v_gene | CDR3aa
TRBJ1-2 | - | TRBV6-5 | ASSYTGIYGYT
TRBJ2-1 | TRBD2 | TRBV9 | ASSELAGPYNEQF
TRBJ2-7 | - | TRBV6-6 | ASNPSSPYEQY
TRBJ2-7 | - | TRBV6-6 | ASSSDRTYEQY
TRBJ2-2 | - | TRBV3-1/TRBV3-2 | ATTGGPNTGELF
TRBJ1-1 | - | TRBV3-1/TRBV3-2 | ASSQVSNTEAF
TRBJ2-3 | TRBD1 | TRBV9 | ASSGGTGRVADTQY
TRBJ2-5 | - | TRBV7-3 | ASSSLVGRQETQY
TRBJ1-5 | - | TRBV7-8 | ASSLVTDNQPQH
TRBJ2-7 | TRBD1 | TRBV19 | ASSTKDRVRPYEQY
TRBJ2-1 | TRBD1 | TRBV11-3 | ASRGQGDPYNEQF
TRBJ2-3 | - | TRBV4-2 | ASSQDQSAGGQY
TRBJ1-2 | - | TRBV14 | ASSRGLVYGYT
TRBJ2-2 | TRBD2 | TRBV27 | ASSSLGWEGLTGELF
TRBJ2-5 | TRBD2 | TRBV7-9 | ASSSSGTSGRETQY
TRBJ2-1 | TRBD2 | TRBV7-2 | ASSLVGLAGENEQF
TRBJ2-3 | - | TRBV30 | AWSKSADTQY
TRBJ1-2 | - | TRBV7-9 | ASSHSRGGGYGYT
TRBJ2-1 | TRBD2 | TRBV28 | ASIRGLNNEQF
TRBJ2-2 | - | TRBV7-7 | ASSLDRVTGELF
TRBJ1-5 | - | TRBV28 | ASTEVGASTSQPQH
TRBJ1-1 | TRBD1 | TRBV29-1 | SVRQGNTEAF
TRBJ2-1 | - | TRBV18 | ASSWQVSYNEQF
TRBJ1-2 | TRBD1 | TRBV27 | ASSLLGTGPHGYT
TRBJ2-7 | - | TRBV3-1/TRBV3-2 | ASSPGWEQY
TRBJ1-5 | - | TRBV30 | AWSGGRGREPQH
TRBJ2-1 | TRBD1 | TRBV7-2 | ASSGDRGQYNEQF
TRBJ1-2 | - | TRBV7-2 | ASSLDRAGGYT
TRBJ2-3 | - | TRBV9 | ASSVGVRLDSVDTQY
TRBJ1-6 | - | TRBV6-5 | ASTVALGSGSPLH
TRBJ2-3 | - | TRBV7-2 | ASSILGDNTDTQY